The rows below give T cell receptor beta chains drawn from one sample of a study of blood T cell repertoires in COVID-19. Method: immunoSEQ multiplex PCR; TCRdb's copy keeps in-frame clones and lacks some. The data hold under 70,000 clones, with around 90% observed a single time. Input material: peripheral blood. Receptors were obtained from an elderly man with acute or convalescent COVID-19. Each CDR3 is given with its conserved first and last residue. D genes are given only for firm matches. Where a row states a size, it is once, few, many or the class of an expanded clone; other rows omit it.

>TRBJ1-1|-|TRBV29-1|-
TGCAGCGTTGTCAGGGGTATGGGCACTGAAGCTTTCTTT
CSVVRGMGTEAFF
>TRBJ1-3|-|TRBV3-1/TRBV3-2|-
TGTGCCAGCAGCCAAGGGGCAGGGATCATTTTTACCATATATTTT
CASSQGAGIIFTIYF
>TRBJ1-2|-|TRBV6-5|TRBD1
TGTGCCAGCAGTCCCGGGGACAGCTATGGCTACACCTTC
CASSPGDSYGYTF
>TRBJ2-7|-|TRBV19|TRBD1
TGTGCCAGTAGTATAGATCCGGGACAGCAATCCTACGAGCAGTACTTC
CASSIDPGQQSYEQYF
>TRBJ1-5|-|TRBV2|-
TGTGCCAGCACTGCTAGTGGGGGAGGGTATAGCAATCAGCCCCAGCATTTT
CASTASGGGYSNQPQHF
>TRBJ1-1|-|TRBV7-9|TRBD1
TGTGCCAGCAGCCCAGGGCGACAGGGGGCTTTCTTT
CASSPGRQGAFF
>TRBJ1-6|-|TRBV18|-
TGTGCCAGCTCACCTCGGGAGGGCAATTCACCCCTCCACTTT
CASSPREGNSPLHF
>TRBJ2-3|-|TRBV24-1|TRBD1
TGTGCCACCAGCACAGGGGGCGGCACAGATACGCAGTATTTT
CATSTGGGTDTQYF
>TRBJ1-3|-|TRBV6-1|-
TGTGCCAGCAGCGAAACCCCAGGGGAGCGCTTCATTGGAAACACCATATATTTT
CASSETPGERFIGNTIYF
>TRBJ1-5|-|TRBV19|TRBD1
TGTGCCAGTAGTGGGACAGTCAATCAGCCCCAGCATTTT
CASSGTVNQPQHF
>TRBJ2-1|-|TRBV28|TRBD2
TGTGCCAGCATCACCGGGGGGGCCTACAATGAGCAGTTCTTC
CASITGGAYNEQFF
>TRBJ2-5|-|TRBV10-3|TRBD2
TGTGCCATCGCGACTAGCGGGGAAGAGACCCAGTACTTC
CAIATSGEETQYF
>TRBJ2-3|-|TRBV5-1|TRBD1
TGCGCCAGCAGCTTGGGCCCGGGACAGCACACGCAGTATTTT
CASSLGPGQHTQYF
>TRBJ1-1|-|TRBV5-4|-
TGTGCCAGCAGCTTGGCCGTTCCCAACACTGAAGCTTTCTTT
CASSLAVPNTEAFF
>TRBJ1-2|once|TRBV2|TRBD1
TGTGCCAGCAGTCGGGACAGAAACTATGGCTACACCTTC
CASSRDRNYGYTF
>TRBJ2-1|-|TRBV2|-
TGTGCCAGCAGCCCCTTAAAGAGAGAGCAGTTCTTC
CASSPLKREQFF
>TRBJ1-1|-|TRBV19|-
TGTGCCAGTAGCCAGCGGGAGAACACTGAAGCTTTCTTT
CASSQRENTEAFF
>TRBJ2-3|-|TRBV6-2/TRBV6-3|-
TGTGCCAGCAGTTACGCCCCACAGATAACAGATACGCAGTATTTT
CASSYAPQITDTQYF
>TRBJ2-5|-|TRBV2|-
TGTGCCAGCCTCAGGGGTTCCCAAGAGACCCAGTACTTC
CASLRGSQETQYF
>TRBJ1-1|-|TRBV6-5|-
TGTGCCAGCAGTTACTCGAGAGACCAGGAAGTCTCTGCTTTCTTT
CASSYSRDQEVSAFF
>TRBJ2-7|once|TRBV7-2|TRBD1
TGTGCCAGCAGTACAGGGGGCCTAAACCCGAGCGAGCAGTACTTC
CASSTGGLNPSEQYF
>TRBJ2-3|-|TRBV6-5|TRBD1
TGTGCCAGCAGTTACCTGGGACAGGGAAGCACAGATACGCAGTATTTT
CASSYLGQGSTDTQYF
>TRBJ1-1|-|TRBV6-5|TRBD1
TGTGCCAGACCTCCCGACAGGGGCCCTGAAGCTTTCTTT
CARPPDRGPEAFF
>TRBJ1-5|-|TRBV19|-
TGTGCCAGTAGTTTGACCAGCGATCAGCCCCAGCATTTT
CASSLTSDQPQHF
>TRBJ2-1|-|TRBV7-8|TRBD1
TGTGCCAGCAGCGTAAACCGGGACAGGGGGCCGCGGGGGTACAATGAGCAGTTCTTC
CASSVNRDRGPRGYNEQFF
>TRBJ1-1|-|TRBV5-1|TRBD1
TGCGCCAGCAGCTTGAGCCCGGCAGGGGGCATGAACACTGAAGCTTTCTTT
CASSLSPAGGMNTEAFF
>TRBJ2-5|-|TRBV6-1|TRBD1
TGTGCCAGCAGTGAGCCGGGACAGGGGGCTTCCGAGACCCAGTACTTC
CASSEPGQGASETQYF
>TRBJ2-7|once|TRBV19|TRBD1
TGTGCCAGTAGTGAGAGAGGGACAGGGGGCTACGAGCAGTACTTC
CASSERGTGGYEQYF
>TRBJ2-5|-|TRBV10-3|TRBD1
TGTGCCATCAGTGATGTCAGGGGGCCCCAGTACTTC
CAISDVRGPQYF
>TRBJ2-1|once|TRBV6-4|TRBD1
TGTGCCAGCAGTGTGGACAGGGGCGATGAGCAGTTCTTC
CASSVDRGDEQFF
>TRBJ2-7|-|TRBV7-2|TRBD1
TGTGCCAGCAGCCCACCTCCCGGACAGGGGATGACGCTGGACTACGAGCAGTACTTC
CASSPPPGQGMTLDYEQYF
>TRBJ1-1|-|TRBV21-1|-
TGTGCCAGCAGGACACGAGGGGAAGCTTTCTTT
CASRTRGEAFF
>TRBJ2-7|-|TRBV28|-
TGTGCCAGCAGTTCCGGGACCGGGGGGTACTTC
CASSSGTGGYF
>TRBJ2-3|-|TRBV5-1|TRBD2
TGCGCCAGCAGCTTCAGCGGGGGGGCCGGAGATACGCAGTATTTT
CASSFSGGAGDTQYF
>TRBJ2-3|-|TRBV6-6|TRBD2
TGTGCCAGCAGACACGGGGGGGCCGGCACAGATACGCAGTATTTT
CASRHGGAGTDTQYF
>TRBJ2-3|-|TRBV6-1|-
TGTGCCAGCAGTGAAATGCCACAGGGAGGGACAGATACGCAGTATTTT
CASSEMPQGGTDTQYF
>TRBJ2-7|-|TRBV20-1|TRBD1
TGCAGTGCCCAGACAGGGGTGGAGCAGTACTTC
CSAQTGVEQYF
>TRBJ2-2|-|TRBV12-3/TRBV12-4|-
TGTGCCAGCAGACTTGACAGGTGGGGGGAGCTGTTTTTT
CASRLDRWGELFF
>TRBJ1-4|-|TRBV10-3|TRBD1
TGTGCCATTTCAGGGGGCACTAATGAAAAACTGTTTTTT
CAISGGTNEKLFF
>TRBJ1-5|once|TRBV19|-
TGTGCCGCCTGGCAGGGAGGGGTGCAGCCCCAGCATTTT
CAAWQGGVQPQHF
>TRBJ1-1|-|TRBV5-1|-
TGCGCCAGCAGTTACCCACAGGGTAAGAACACTGAAGCTTTCTTT
CASSYPQGKNTEAFF
>TRBJ1-5|-|TRBV9|-
TGTGCCAGCAGCGTAGGGGGCAGGAATCAGCCCCAGCATTTT
CASSVGGRNQPQHF
>TRBJ2-7|-|TRBV6-6|TRBD1
TGTGCCAGCAGTCGAATCACTGGGACAGGGACGCACGAGCAGTACTTC
CASSRITGTGTHEQYF
>TRBJ2-7|-|TRBV30|-
TGTGCCTGGCAGGGCGGGGGCCGCTCAGCCCAGTACTTC
CAWQGGGRSAQYF
>TRBJ2-3|-|TRBV19|TRBD1
TGTGCCAGTAGTCCTTATACCGGGACAGCCGATACGCAGTATTTT
CASSPYTGTADTQYF
>TRBJ2-2|-|TRBV3-1/TRBV3-2|-
TGTGCCAGCAGCTCCCCCGGACAGTTCGGCACCGGGGAGCTGTTTTTT
CASSSPGQFGTGELFF
>TRBJ2-7|-|TRBV6-6|TRBD2
TGTGCCAGCAGTAATAGCGGGGGCCCCTACGAGCAGTACTTC
CASSNSGGPYEQYF
>TRBJ2-3|-|TRBV30|-
TGTGCCTGGAACGGGGGCACAGATACGCAGTATTTT
CAWNGGTDTQYF
>TRBJ2-7|-|TRBV4-1|TRBD1
TGCGCCAGCAGCCAATCCTTAGGACAGGGCTACGAGCAGTACTTC
CASSQSLGQGYEQYF
>TRBJ2-7|-|TRBV5-1|TRBD1
TGCGCCAGCAGCTTACAGGGGGCCTACGAGCAGTACTTC
CASSLQGAYEQYF
>TRBJ2-5|-|TRBV30|TRBD2
TGTGCCTGGAGCACGGGGGGTCAAGAGACCCAGTACTTC
CAWSTGGQETQYF
>TRBJ2-5|-|TRBV15|-
TGTGCCACCAGCAGAGATCATGGGGCCAAGGGGGTGGAGACCCAGTACTTC
CATSRDHGAKGVETQYF
>TRBJ2-1|-|TRBV5-1|TRBD1
TGCGCCAGCAGCATGGACAGGGGCGCTTACAATGAGCAGTTCTTC
CASSMDRGAYNEQFF
>TRBJ1-6|-|TRBV18|-
TGTGCCAGCTCACCAGATATTCAGGGGAATTCACCCCTCCACTTT
CASSPDIQGNSPLHF
>TRBJ2-5|-|TRBV14|TRBD2
TGTGCCAGCAGCCGTGTCCCTAGCGGGCCACAAGAGACCCAGTACTTC
CASSRVPSGPQETQYF
>TRBJ1-2|-|TRBV19|-
TGTGCCAGTAGTGGCCCGCGGGTTAACTATGGCTACACCTTC
CASSGPRVNYGYTF